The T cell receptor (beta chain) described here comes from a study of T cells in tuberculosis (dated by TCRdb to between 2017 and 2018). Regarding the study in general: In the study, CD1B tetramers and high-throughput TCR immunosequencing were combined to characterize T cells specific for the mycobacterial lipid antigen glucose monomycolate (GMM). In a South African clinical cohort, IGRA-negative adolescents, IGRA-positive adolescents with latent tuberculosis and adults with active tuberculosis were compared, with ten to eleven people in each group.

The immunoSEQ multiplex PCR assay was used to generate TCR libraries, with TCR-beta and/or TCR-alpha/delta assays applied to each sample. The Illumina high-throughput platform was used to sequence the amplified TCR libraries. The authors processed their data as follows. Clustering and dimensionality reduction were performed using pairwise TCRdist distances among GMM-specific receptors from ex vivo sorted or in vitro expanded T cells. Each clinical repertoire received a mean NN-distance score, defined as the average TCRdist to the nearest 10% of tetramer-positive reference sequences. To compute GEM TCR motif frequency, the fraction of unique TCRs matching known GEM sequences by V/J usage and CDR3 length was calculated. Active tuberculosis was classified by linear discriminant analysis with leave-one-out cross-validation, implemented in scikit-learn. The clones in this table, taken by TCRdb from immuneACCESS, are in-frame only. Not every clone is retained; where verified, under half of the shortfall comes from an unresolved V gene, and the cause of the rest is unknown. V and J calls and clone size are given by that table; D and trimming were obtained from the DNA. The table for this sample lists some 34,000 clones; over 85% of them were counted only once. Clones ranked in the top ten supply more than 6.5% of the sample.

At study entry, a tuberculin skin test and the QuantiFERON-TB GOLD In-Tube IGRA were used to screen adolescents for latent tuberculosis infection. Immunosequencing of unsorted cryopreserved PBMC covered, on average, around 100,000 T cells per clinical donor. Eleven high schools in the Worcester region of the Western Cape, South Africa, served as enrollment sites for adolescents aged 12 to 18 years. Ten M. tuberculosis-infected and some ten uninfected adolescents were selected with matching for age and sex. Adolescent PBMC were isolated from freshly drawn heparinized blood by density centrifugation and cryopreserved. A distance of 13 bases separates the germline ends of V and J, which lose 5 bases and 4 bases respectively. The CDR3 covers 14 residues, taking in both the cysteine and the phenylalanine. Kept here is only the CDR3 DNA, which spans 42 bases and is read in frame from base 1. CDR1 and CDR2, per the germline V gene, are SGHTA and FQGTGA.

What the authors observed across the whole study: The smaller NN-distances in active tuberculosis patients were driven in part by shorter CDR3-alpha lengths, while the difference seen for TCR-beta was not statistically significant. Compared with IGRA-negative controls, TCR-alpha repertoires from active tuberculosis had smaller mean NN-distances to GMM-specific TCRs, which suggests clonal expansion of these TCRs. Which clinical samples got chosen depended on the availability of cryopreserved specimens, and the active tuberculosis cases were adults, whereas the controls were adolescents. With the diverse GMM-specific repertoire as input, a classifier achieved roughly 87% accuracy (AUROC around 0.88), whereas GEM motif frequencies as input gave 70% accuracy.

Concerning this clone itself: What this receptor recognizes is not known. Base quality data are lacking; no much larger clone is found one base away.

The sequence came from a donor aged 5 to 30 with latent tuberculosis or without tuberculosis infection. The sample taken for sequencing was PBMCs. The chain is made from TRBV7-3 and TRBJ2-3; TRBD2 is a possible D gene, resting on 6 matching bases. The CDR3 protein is CASSLGGGSDTQYF. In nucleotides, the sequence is TGTGCCAGCAGCCTCGGAGGAGGGTCAGATACGCAGTATTTT.